Presented here are 5 T cell receptor beta chains from one specimen sequenced in a study of Graves' ophthalmopathy and Graves' hyperthyroidism. The authors amplified TCR beta CDR3 regions, and they did so from RNA transcripts for repertoire sequencing. The authors performed first-round RT-PCR with HTBI primers and then a second-round multiplex PCR. Via MiXCR, TCRdb re-called the multiplex PCR reads, giving one row per CDR3 protein. The data show hundreds of thousands of distinct CDR3 sequences, with roughly 21% seen just once and about 40% held by the top ten. Sequencing was performed on peripheral blood. The receptors originated from a woman in her forties or fifties with Graves' ophthalmopathy.

The CDR3 sequence: CASSQVLGGNQPQHF. CDR3 DNA: TGCGCCAGCAGCCAAGTCTTAGGGGGCAATCAGCCCCAGCATTTT. The chain uses TRBV4-1 and TRBJ1-5, with a possible D match to TRBD1 (5 bases). The germline V gene has CDR1 MGHRA and CDR2 YSYEKL. This CDR3 has 15 residues. Trimming shortened V by 1 base and J by 2 bases, and 9 bases separated the two germline ends.

This clonotype was counted at least ten times. The chain combines TRBV12-3 or TRBV12-4 with TRBJ2-7; tentatively, D is TRBD1 (5 bases). The CDR3 is 12 amino acids. The V gene lost 4 bases and the J gene lost 3 bases, with 7 bases spanning the gap. Here the CDR3 DNA reads TGTGCCAGCAGTTGGGGCAGCTACGAGCAGTACTTC. It is translated as CASSWGSYEQYF.

The sample holds many counts of this clonotype. V usage is TRBV6-1 and J usage is TRBJ2-1, with TRBD2 matching 12 bases. CDR1 and CDR2 (germline): MNHNS, SASEGT. The CDR3 has 17 amino acids. The J segment lost 9 bases and the V segment lost 3 bases, leaving 12 bases of the junction unmatched. The CDR3 spells CASSDRTSGIKRGEQFF. DNA of the CDR3: TGTGCCAGCAGTGATAGGACTAGCGGGATTAAAAGGGGTGAGCAGTTCTTC.

This clonotype was detected many times. This sequence joins TRBV6-5 and TRBJ2-2; D ambiguous. The CDR3 extends over 17 amino acids. Germline values: CDR1 MNHEY, CDR2 SVGAGI. V lost 1 base to trimming and J lost 0 bases, with 12 bases between them. CDR3 sequence: CASSYYFGRANTGELFF. The CDR3, as DNA: TGTGCCAGCAGTTACTACTTCGGGCGAGCGAACACCGGGGAGCTGTTTTTT.

Only a few counts were recorded for this clonotype. The rearrangement links TRBV5-1 to TRBJ2-2, with TRBD2 as a possible D gene (5 bases). The CDR3 is made up of 18 amino acids. Germline V gives CDR1 SGHRS, CDR2 YFSETQ. The V gene lost 4 bases and the J gene lost 4 bases, with 23 bases spanning the gap. Here the CDR3 DNA reads TGCGCCAGCAGCAAAAGTCGTCTAACGGCCCGGGGCACCGGGGAGCTGTTTTTT. Protein product: CASSKSRLTARGTGELFF.